This TCR beta chain was obtained from a study of T cell responses to AZD1222 COVID-19 vaccine. Sequencing used immunoSEQ multiplex PCR; TCRdb keeps in-frame clones, though not all of them. The table shows about 110,000 clones, with roughly 87% occurring only once. This clone has just one count. This TCR was recovered from an adult in good health. The sequencing here drew on peripheral blood, taken on day 0 of AZD1222 vaccination.

The CDR3 sequence: CASKEKSGTGLVGSPLHF. The CDR3 DNA is TGTGCCAGCAAGGAAAAATCAGGGACAGGGCTCGTTGGGTCACCCCTCCACTTT. The V call is TRBV2, the J call TRBJ1-6; 9 bases map to TRBD1. The junction had 20 bases not matched to a gene; V was cut back by 7 bases and J by 10 bases. The CDR3 covers 18 residues. Looked up from germline, CDR1 is SNHLY and CDR2 is FYNNEI.